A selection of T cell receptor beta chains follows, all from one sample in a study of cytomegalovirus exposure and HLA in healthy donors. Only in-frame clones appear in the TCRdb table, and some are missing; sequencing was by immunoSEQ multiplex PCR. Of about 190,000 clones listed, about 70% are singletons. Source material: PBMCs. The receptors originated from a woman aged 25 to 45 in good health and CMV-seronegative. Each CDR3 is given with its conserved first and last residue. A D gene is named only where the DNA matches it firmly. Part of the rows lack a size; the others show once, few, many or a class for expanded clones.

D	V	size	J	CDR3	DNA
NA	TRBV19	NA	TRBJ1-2	CASSIFTSDYGYTF	TGTGCCAGTAGTATTTTTACCAGTGACTATGGCTACACCTTC
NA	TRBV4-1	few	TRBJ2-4	CASSQDQGLAKNIQYF	TGCGCCAGCAGCCAAGATCAGGGGCTAGCCAAAAACATTCAGTACTTC
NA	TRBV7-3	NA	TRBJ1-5	CASSLTGGNQPQHF	TGTGCCAGCAGCCTAACCGGGGGCAATCAGCCCCAGCATTTT
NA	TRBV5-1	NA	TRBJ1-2	CASSSGQPTNYGYTF	TGCGCCAGCAGCTCCGGACAGCCTACTAACTATGGCTACACCTTC
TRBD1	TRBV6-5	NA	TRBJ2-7	CASSDRERNEQYF	TGTGCCAGCAGTGACAGGGAAAGGAACGAGCAGTACTTC
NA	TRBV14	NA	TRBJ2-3	CASSPPSSRGEQYF	TGTGCCAGCAGCCCCCCATCCTCCCGGGGTGAGCAGTATTTT
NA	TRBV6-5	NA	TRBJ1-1	CTSIPPGQATEAFF	TGTACCAGCATCCCTCCGGGACAAGCCACTGAAGCTTTCTTT
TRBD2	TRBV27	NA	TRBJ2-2	CASSLGLAGGRGELFF	TGTGCCAGCAGTTTGGGTCTAGCGGGGGGGCGAGGGGAGCTGTTTTTT
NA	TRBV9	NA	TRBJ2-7	CASSVRQGYEQYF	TGTGCCAGCAGCGTTCGGCAGGGATACGAGCAGTACTTC
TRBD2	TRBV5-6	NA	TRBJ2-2	CASSQPSGRNTGELFF	TGTGCCAGCAGCCAACCAAGCGGGAGGAACACCGGGGAGCTGTTTTTT
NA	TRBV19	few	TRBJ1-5	CASNGWAASNQPQHF	TGTGCCAGTAATGGATGGGCAGCTAGCAATCAGCCCCAGCATTTT
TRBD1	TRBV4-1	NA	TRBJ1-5	CASSRGQGAVSDQPQHF	TGCGCCAGCAGCCGCGGACAGGGGGCTGTGTCGGATCAGCCCCAGCATTTT
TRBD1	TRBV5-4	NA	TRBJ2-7	CASSQPMGQGIYEQYF	TGTGCCAGCAGCCAGCCCATGGGACAGGGGATCTACGAGCAGTACTTC
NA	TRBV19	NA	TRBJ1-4	CASTLGGAWGEKLFF	TGTGCCAGTACCCTCGGGGGGGCCTGGGGTGAAAAACTGTTTTTT
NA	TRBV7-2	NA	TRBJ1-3	CASSLDRGNTIYF	TGTGCCAGCAGCCTCGACAGGGGAAACACCATATATTTT
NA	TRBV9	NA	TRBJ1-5	CASSTDGYSNQPQHF	TGTGCCAGCAGCACCGACGGGTATAGCAATCAGCCCCAGCATTTT
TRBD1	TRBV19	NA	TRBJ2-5	CASRGTGAGETQYF	TGTGCCAGTAGGGGGACAGGGGCAGGAGAGACCCAGTACTTC
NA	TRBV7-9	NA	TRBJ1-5	CASSLGGQQPQHF	TGTGCCAGCAGCTTGGGGGGGCAGCAGCCCCAGCATTTT
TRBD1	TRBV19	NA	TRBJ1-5	CASSIGTGGLQPQHF	TGTGCCAGTAGTATCGGGACAGGGGGTTTGCAGCCCCAGCATTTT
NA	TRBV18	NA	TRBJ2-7	CASSLDTSYEQYF	TGTGCCAGCTCACTTGACACATCCTACGAGCAGTACTTC
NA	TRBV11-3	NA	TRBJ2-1	CASSPRSYNEQFF	TGTGCCAGCAGCCCTAGATCCTACAATGAGCAGTTCTTC
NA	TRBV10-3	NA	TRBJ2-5	CAISESGARETQYF	TGTGCCATCAGTGAGTCGGGGGCTCGTGAGACCCAGTACTTC
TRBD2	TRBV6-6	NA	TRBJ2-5	CASSFLAGLEETQYF	TGTGCCAGCAGTTTCTTAGCGGGATTGGAAGAGACCCAGTACTTC
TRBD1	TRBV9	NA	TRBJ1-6	CASSRNRGSPLHF	TGTGCCAGCAGTCGCAACAGGGGTTCACCCCTCCACTTT
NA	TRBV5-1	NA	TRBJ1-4	CASSLSGTNEKLFF	TGCGCCAGCAGCTTGTCAGGTACTAATGAAAAACTGTTTTTT
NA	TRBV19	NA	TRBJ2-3	CASTEELGWATDTQYF	TGTGCCAGTACCGAGGAACTAGGTTGGGCCACAGATACGCAGTATTTT
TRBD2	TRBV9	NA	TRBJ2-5	CASSVGPGRGGLQETQYF	TGTGCCAGCAGCGTAGGGCCGGGTAGGGGAGGGCTTCAAGAGACCCAGTACTTC
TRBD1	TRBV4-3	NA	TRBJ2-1	CASSLYRGPDNEQFF	TGCGCCAGCAGCCTATACAGGGGGCCAGACAATGAGCAGTTCTTC
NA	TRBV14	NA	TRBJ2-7	CASTASGGRTYEQYF	TGTGCCAGCACCGCGTCCGGGGGTCGCACCTACGAGCAGTACTTC
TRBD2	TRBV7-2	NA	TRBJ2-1	CASSSLAGAYNEQFF	TGTGCCAGCAGCTCCCTAGCGGGAGCCTACAATGAGCAGTTCTTC
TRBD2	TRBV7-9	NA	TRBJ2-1	CASSLSGSSYNEQFF	TGTGCCAGCAGCTTAAGCGGGAGCTCCTACAATGAGCAGTTCTTC
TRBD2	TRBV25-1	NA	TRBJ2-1	CASTPAGVSYNEQFF	TGTGCCAGCACCCCGGCGGGGGTATCCTACAATGAGCAGTTCTTC
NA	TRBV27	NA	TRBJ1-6	CATSGRENSPLHF	TGTGCCACCAGCGGACGGGAAAATTCACCCCTCCACTTT
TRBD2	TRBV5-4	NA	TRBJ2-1	CASSFTSGRASEQFF	TGTGCCAGCAGCTTCACTAGCGGGAGGGCTAGTGAGCAGTTCTTC
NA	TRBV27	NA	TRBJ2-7	CASSLGQLDEQYF	TGTGCCAGCAGTTTAGGGCAGTTGGACGAGCAGTACTTC
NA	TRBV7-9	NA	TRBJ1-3	CASSLAWGLSGNTIYF	TGTGCCAGCAGCTTAGCGTGGGGGCTCTCTGGAAACACCATATATTTT
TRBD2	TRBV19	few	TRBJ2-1	CASSFGRLAGISSYNEQFF	TGTGCCAGCTCCTTTGGGAGACTAGCGGGAATAAGCTCCTACAATGAGCAGTTCTTC
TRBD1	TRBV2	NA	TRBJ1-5	CASSVTGNSNQPQHF	TGTGCCAGCAGTGTGACAGGGAATAGCAATCAGCCCCAGCATTTT
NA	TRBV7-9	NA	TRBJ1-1	CASIDRLGMNTEAFF	TGTGCCAGCATCGATCGACTTGGAATGAACACTGAAGCTTTCTTT
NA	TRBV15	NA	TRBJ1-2	CATSRDQGRDYGYTF	TGTGCCACCAGCAGAGATCAGGGGCGGGACTATGGCTACACCTTC
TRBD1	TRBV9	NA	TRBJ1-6	CASTAQGEGNSPLHF	TGTGCCAGCACCGCCCAGGGGGAAGGAAATTCACCCCTCCACTTT
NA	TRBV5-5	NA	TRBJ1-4	CASSLAADRNEKLFF	TGTGCCAGCAGCTTGGCCGCCGACAGAAATGAAAAACTGTTTTTT
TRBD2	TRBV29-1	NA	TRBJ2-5	CSVEDALAGLGAQYF	TGCAGCGTTGAAGATGCTCTAGCGGGGCTGGGGGCCCAGTACTTC
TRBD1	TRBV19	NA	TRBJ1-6	CASSIPTGGNSPLHF	TGTGCCAGTAGTATCCCGACAGGGGGGAATTCACCCCTCCACTTT
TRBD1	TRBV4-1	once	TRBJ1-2	CASSQMGQFSGYTF	TGCGCCAGCAGCCAAATGGGACAGTTCTCTGGCTACACCTTC
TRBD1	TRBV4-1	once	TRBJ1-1	CASSQAILRDRGRGTEAFF	TGCGCCAGCAGCCAGGCTATCTTGAGGGACAGGGGCCGCGGCACTGAAGCTTTCTTT
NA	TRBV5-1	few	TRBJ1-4	CASSPGGVSTNEKLFF	TGCGCCAGCAGCCCCGGAGGGGTATCAACTAATGAAAAACTGTTTTTT
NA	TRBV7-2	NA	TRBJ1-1	CASSSTMNTEAFF	TGTGCCAGCAGCTCCACTATGAACACTGAAGCTTTCTTT
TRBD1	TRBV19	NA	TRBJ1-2	CASSSWDSYYGYTF	TGTGCCAGTAGTAGTTGGGACAGCTATTATGGCTACACCTTC
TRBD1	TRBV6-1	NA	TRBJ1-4	CASSPQTGTNEKLFF	TGTGCCAGCAGTCCACAGACAGGGACTAATGAAAAACTGTTTTTT
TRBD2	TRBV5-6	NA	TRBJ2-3	CASSNLGSSGGAGGDTQYF	TGTGCCAGCAGCAACTTGGGTTCTAGCGGGGGGGCCGGGGGAGATACGCAGTATTTT
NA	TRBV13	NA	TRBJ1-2	CASSLYQGPNYGYTF	TGTGCCAGCAGCTTATACCAGGGGCCTAACTATGGCTACACCTTC
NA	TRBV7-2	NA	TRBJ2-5	CASSGGTPQETQYF	TGTGCCAGCAGTGGCGGGACTCCCCAAGAGACCCAGTACTTC
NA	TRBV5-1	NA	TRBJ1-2	CASSLTTEVYGYTF	TGCGCCAGCAGCCTAACGACAGAGGTTTATGGCTACACCTTC
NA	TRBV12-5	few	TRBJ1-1	CASGLRTLRRTEAFF	TGTGCTAGTGGTTTGCGGACACTGAGGCGGACTGAAGCTTTCTTT